One sample yielded the 29 T cell receptor beta chains listed below, sequenced in a study of blood T cell repertoires in COVID-19. This table comes from immunoSEQ multiplex PCR, and its TCRdb copy is limited to in-frame clones, with some not included. The data hold about 170,000 clones, with 83% observed a single time. Specimen: peripheral blood. These receptors originate from a woman older than 75 with acute or convalescent COVID-19.

The rearrangement links TRBV6-5 to TRBJ2-3, with TRBD1 as a possible D gene (5 bases). Germline V gene data show CDR1 as MNHEY and CDR2 as SVGAGI. The CDR3 has 14 residues. V was pared by 2 bases and J by 6 bases, with 12 bases between. This CDR3 is CASSYGATADTQYF. The CDR3 bases are TGTGCCAGCAGTTACGGGGCGACTGCGGATACGCAGTATTTT.

The V gene is TRBV6-5, the J gene TRBJ2-1; 7 bases match TRBD1. The CDR3 runs to 14 residues. Germline-derived CDR1 and CDR2 are MNHEY and SVGAGI. The V and J ends lost 7 bases and 9 bases, in that order; junction bases with no gene match: 12. CDR3 in amino acids: CASNRDSGWSEQFF. The DNA of the CDR3 is TGTGCCAGCAATCGGGACAGTGGCTGGAGTGAGCAGTTCTTC.

V and J are TRBV15 and TRBJ1-5; D unresolved. V lost 3 bases and J 3 bases, leaving 15 bases between the germline ends. The V gene's germline CDR1 is LNHNV and CDR2 YYDKDF (reference sequence). The CDR3 loop spans 16 amino acids. The CDR3 reads CATSRAPSGDNQPQHF. DNA of the CDR3: TGTGCCACCAGCAGGGCTCCTTCCGGGGACAATCAGCCCCAGCATTTT.

This clone was recorded only once. J is TRBJ1-1 and V is TRBV7-8; D is unclear. The CDR3 runs 13 residues. CDR1 and CDR2 (germline): SGHVS, FQNEAQ. V lost 1 base and J 4 bases, leaving 7 bases between the germline ends. The CDR3 region is CASSLEHVTEAFF. The CDR3 nucleotides are TGTGCCAGCAGCTTAGAGCACGTCACTGAAGCTTTCTTT.

The chain is built from TRBV5-6 and TRBJ1-1; D possibly corresponds to TRBD1 (5 bases). Germline V gene lookup returns CDR1 SGHDT and CDR2 YYEEEE. V was trimmed by 0 bases and J by 2 bases, leaving 11 bases between them. The CDR3 consists of 15 residues. The CDR3, as DNA: TGTGCCAGCAGCTTGGGATGGGGCGGAAACACTGAAGCTTTCTTT. Its translation is CASSLGWGGNTEAFF.

The chain is built from TRBV19 and TRBJ2-7; 9 nucleotides agree with TRBD1. With 0 bases clipped from V and 5 bases from J, the junction kept 5 bases outside the gene matches. Germline V gene lookup returns CDR1 LNHDA and CDR2 SQIVND (reference sequence). This CDR3 contains 15 residues. In DNA form, the CDR3 reads TGTGCCAGTAGTATAGAGGACAGGGGTTTCGACGAGCAGTACTTC. It specifies CASSIEDRGFDEQYF.

A single count supports this clone. The chain has TRBV19 and TRBJ1-5; D is perhaps TRBD1 (5 bases). V was clipped by 5 bases and J by 0 bases, with 8 bases between them. This CDR3 comprises 14 residues. Germline V CDR1 and CDR2: LNHDA, SQIVND (reference sequence). CDR3 in DNA: TGTGCCAGTAGTGCCGACAGTAGCAATCAGCCCCAGCATTTT. Protein product: CASSADSSNQPQHF.

V usage is TRBV7-8 and J usage is TRBJ2-1; D possibly corresponds to TRBD1 (6 bases). Trimming took 5 bases from V and 4 from J, leaving 12 bases between them. The CDR3 covers 14 residues. The germline CDR1 and CDR2 sequences are SGHVS and FQNEAQ. This chain's CDR3 is CASSGQGLYNEQFF. CDR3 DNA: TGTGCCAGCAGCGGCCAGGGGTTATACAATGAGCAGTTCTTC.

Regarding this clone: Other DNA sequences in this sample translate to the same CDR3. The gene calls are TRBV6-2 or TRBV6-3 and TRBJ1-3; a possible D gene is TRBD1 (5 bases). Between the trimmed V and J ends, which lost 2 bases and 0 bases, there was a span of 8 bases. Germline V gene lookup returns CDR1 MNHEY and CDR2 SVGEGT. This CDR3 region has 15 residues. CDR3 DNA sequence: TGTGCCAGCAGTTACCGGGGACTCTCTGGAAACACCATATATTTT. Translating gives CASSYRGLSGNTIYF.

The chain uses TRBV4-1 and TRBJ1-6; D possibly corresponds to TRBD1 (6 bases). The CDR3 runs to 15 residues. V lost 2 bases and J lost 9, with 14 bases in between. Germline CDR1 is MGHRA and CDR2 is YSYEKL. Written as DNA, the CDR3 is TGCGCCAGCAGCCAACAGGGGAGTAATGCTTCACCCCTCCACTTT. Translated, it gives CASSQQGSNASPLHF.

The chain carries TRBV5-1 and TRBJ2-1, with 8 bases matching TRBD2. V was clipped by 0 bases and J by 5 bases; unmatched bases: 7. The germline V gene encodes CDR1 SGHRS and CDR2 YFSETQ. The CDR3 extends over 16 amino acids. CDR3 sequence reads: CASSLAVSGTNNEQFF. The CDR3, as DNA: TGCGCCAGCAGCTTGGCTGTTAGCGGGACCAACAATGAGCAGTTCTTC.

The chain is built from TRBV3-1 (or the pseudogene TRBV3-2) and TRBJ1-2; no clear D gene. The V end was cut by 0 bases, the J end by 7 bases, with 12 bases between. Germline CDR1 and CDR2: LGHDT and YNNKEL (reference sequence). The CDR3 has 14 amino acids. CDR3 coding DNA: TGTGCCAGCAGCCAAGATCTAACCCCCCGTGGCTACACCTTC. This translates into CASSQDLTPRGYTF.

This sequence joins TRBV5-6 and TRBJ1-6, with D uncertain. There are 17 residues in the CDR3. V was cut by 1 base and J by 4 bases, with 15 bases left in between. The germline gives CDR1 SGHDT, CDR2 YYEEEE. The CDR3 bases are TGTGCCAGCAGCTTGCTTTCTATGAGAGGGTATAATTCACCCCTCCACTTT. It codes for CASSLLSMRGYNSPLHF.

The V call is TRBV6-5, the J call TRBJ2-6, with D unclear. The CDR3 covers 14 residues. Trimming took 8 bases from V and 0 from J, leaving 8 bases between them. Germline CDR1 reads MNHEY; CDR2 reads SVGAGI. The CDR3 reads CASVAVSGANVLTF. The CDR3 DNA is TGTGCCAGCGTGGCAGTCTCTGGGGCCAACGTCCTGACTTTC.

The gene calls are TRBV7-9 and TRBJ2-3, with a tentative D call TRBD2 (6 bases). The CDR3 extends over 15 amino acids. V lost 0 bases to trimming and J lost 3 bases, with 10 bases between them. The germline V gene has CDR1 SEHNR and CDR2 FQNEAQ (reference sequence). The CDR3 region has the DNA TGTGCCAGCAGCTTAGCAGCTAGCGTTACAGATACGCAGTATTTT. It yields the protein CASSLAASVTDTQYF.

The DNA of the CDR3 is TGCGCCAGCAGCCGGACTAGCGGGATAAACACCGGGGAGCTGTTTTTT. Protein: CASSRTSGINTGELFF. The chain carries TRBV10-1 and TRBJ2-2, with 12 positions matching TRBD2. CDR3 size: 16 residues. J was trimmed by 2 bases and V by 6 bases; bases with no gene match: 4. Germline values: CDR1 WNHNN, CDR2 SYGVQD (reference sequence).

The chain uses TRBV3-1 (or the pseudogene TRBV3-2) and TRBJ2-3, with 13 bases that match TRBD2. The CDR3 is 17 residues long. V trimming: 0 bases; J trimming: 1 base; junction bases outside the gene matches: 1. Looked up from germline, CDR1 is LGHDT and CDR2 is YNNKEL (reference sequence). CDR3 coding DNA: TGTGCCAGCAGCCAAGAAGGACTAGCGGGGGGCACAGATACGCAGTATTTT. Its translation: CASSQEGLAGGTDTQYF.

This clone has a handful of counts. The chain carries TRBV7-9 and TRBJ2-7, with a weak D call TRBD1 (6 bases). The length of the CDR3 is 13 residues. Trimming left V 8 bases short and J 2 bases short, with 13 bases between. Germline lookup yields CDR1 SEHNR and CDR2 FQNEAQ (reference sequence). The CDR3 DNA follows: TGTGCCAGCCTCCGGGACACAGCCTACGAGCAGTACTTC. Amino acids: CASLRDTAYEQYF.

The chain recombines TRBV4-1 with TRBJ1-6; TRBD1 is a possible D gene (5 bases). From germline, CDR1 is MGHRA and CDR2 YSYEKL. Between the trimmed V and J ends, which lost 4 bases and 6 bases, there was a span of 13 bases. The CDR3 is 15 amino acids. In DNA, the CDR3 is TGCGCCAGCAGCCTTCAGGGTAACGGTAATTCACCCCTCCACTTT. Amino acid sequence: CASSLQGNGNSPLHF.

This clone turned up a few times. The chain carries TRBV2 and TRBJ1-3, with 7 bases fitting TRBD1. The germline V gene encodes CDR1 SNHLY and CDR2 FYNNEI. V was pared by 6 bases and J by 3 bases, with 2 bases of the junction left unmatched. This CDR3 contains 13 residues. The CDR3 bases are TGTGCCAGCAGCCGGGACAGTGGAAACACCATATATTTT. It specifies CASSRDSGNTIYF.

The CDR3 is CASSSLARGTDTQYF. The CDR3 DNA is TGTGCCAGCAGCTCACTAGCACGGGGCACAGATACGCAGTATTTT. The gene calls are TRBV5-6 and TRBJ2-3, with D perhaps matching TRBD2 (6 bases). Germline lookup yields CDR1 SGHDT and CDR2 YYEEEE. V was trimmed by 3 bases and J by 1 base, leaving 12 bases between them. There are 15 residues in the CDR3.

The chain combines TRBV28 with TRBJ1-6; a possible D gene is TRBD1 (5 bases). Per the germline V gene, CDR1 is MDHEN and CDR2 is SYDVKM. V lost 2 bases to trimming and J lost 7 bases, with 9 bases between them. The CDR3 sequence is 14 residues long. CDR3 DNA: TGTGCCAGCAGTTTAATGACAGCGAATTCACCCCTCCACTTT. Translated, it gives CASSLMTANSPLHF.

This clone is a singleton in its sample. This same CDR3 is encoded by further DNA sequences in the sample. V is TRBV2 and J is TRBJ1-5; TRBD1 matches 9 bases. The V and J ends lost 6 bases and 7 bases, in that order; junction bases with no gene match: 7. This CDR3 has 14 amino acids. Per germline, CDR1 SNHLY and CDR2 FYNNEI. CDR3 bases: TGTGCCAGCAGGAGGGGACAGGGAGGGCAGCCCCAGCATTTT. Translating gives CASRRGQGGQPQHF.

The rearrangement uses TRBV6-2 or TRBV6-3 and TRBJ1-2; D is undetermined. Germline V gene sequence: CDR1 MNHEY, CDR2 SVGEGT. The CDR3 covers 15 residues. Trimming removed 2 bases at V and 8 bases at J, with 18 bases between. In DNA form, the CDR3 reads TGTGCCAGCAGTTACCCACTTCCGGCCAGGAGGGGCTACACCTTC. The encoded protein is CASSYPLPARRGYTF.

The chain combines TRBV28 with TRBJ1-6, with 7 nucleotides matching TRBD1. The CDR3 contains 14 residues. V lost 8 bases and J lost 7; bases outside the gene matches: 8. Germline V gene data show CDR1 as MDHEN and CDR2 as SYDVKM. Here the CDR3 DNA reads TGTGCCAGCGTCGTCACAGGGGAGAATTCACCCCTCCACTTT. This encodes CASVVTGENSPLHF.

J is TRBJ2-7 and V is TRBV11-2; a possible D gene is TRBD2 (6 bases). Per the germline V gene, CDR1 is SGHAT and CDR2 is FQNNGV. The CDR3 covers 14 residues. The V end was cut by 0 bases, the J end by 6 bases, with 12 bases between. The CDR3 nucleotides are TGTGCCAGCAGCTTAGATCCGGGACTTGTCGAGCAGTACTTC. It encodes CASSLDPGLVEQYF.

The chain links TRBV27 to TRBJ2-1; possible D gene TRBD1, 5 bases. The germline V gene has CDR1 MNHEY and CDR2 SMNVEV (reference sequence). V gave up 6 bases and J gave up 5 bases, with 11 bases separating them. The CDR3 consists of 13 residues. In nucleotides, the CDR3 is TGTGCCAGCAGACGTGCGACAGACAATGAGCAGTTCTTC. Translation gives CASRRATDNEQFF.

V is TRBV7-2 and J is TRBJ2-7, with TRBD1 matching over 9 bases. The V and J ends lost 2 bases and 6 bases, in that order; junction bases with no gene match: 8. This CDR3 comprises 15 residues. Germline CDR1 SGHTA, CDR2 FQGNSA. Here the CDR3 DNA reads TGTGCCAGCAGCTTAATTGGGACAGGGTCAGGCGAGCAGTACTTC. Residues: CASSLIGTGSGEQYF. The complete variable domain, with remaining parts taken from reference TRBV7-2 and TRBJ2-7, reads GAGVSQSPSNKVTEKGKDVELRCDPISGHTALYWYRQSLGQGLEFLIYFQGNSAPDKSGLPSDRFSAERTGGSVSTLTIQRTQQEDSAVYLCASSLIGTGSGEQYFGPGTRLTVT.

The chain links TRBV7-3 to TRBJ1-1, with 7 nucleotides matching TRBD1. After removal of 2 bases from V and 1 base from J, the junction contained 7 bases not matched to a gene. CDR1 is SGHTA and CDR2 is FQGTGA in the germline V gene. The CDR3 totals 16 residues. CDR3 nucleotide sequence: TGTGCCAGCAGCTTAGCCCAAACAGGGGAGAACACTGAAGCTTTCTTT. Translation: CASSLAQTGENTEAFF.